Following are 31 T cell receptor beta chains from one sample sequenced in a study of blood T cell repertoires in COVID-19. Some clones are missing from TCRdb's copy, which holds only in-frame ones; the method was immunoSEQ multiplex PCR. The sample holds some 330,000 clones, more than 75% seen once. The sequenced sample was PBMCs or T cells enriched from blood (not recorded which). These receptors came from a young man who had recovered from COVID-19.

V gene TRBV16 combines with J gene TRBJ2-6; 9 positions match TRBD1. This CDR3 contains 18 residues. The germline V gene has CDR1 KGHSY and CDR2 FQNENV. V trimming: 3 bases; J trimming: 1 base; junction bases outside the gene matches: 7. The CDR3 DNA is TGTGCCAGCAGCCATGAGACAGGGGGATATTCTGGGGCCAACGTCCTGACTTTC. This sequence encodes CASSHETGGYSGANVLTF. The whole variable domain, filled in from reference TRBV16 and TRBJ2-6, reads GEEVAQTPKHLVRGEGQKAKLYCAPIKGHSYVFWYQQVLKNEFKFLISFQNENVFDETGMPKERFSAKCLPNSPCSLEIQATKLEDSAVYFCASSHETGGYSGANVLTFGAGSRLTVL.

The V and J genes are TRBV25-1 and TRBJ2-3; the match to TRBD1 covers 7 bases. The V segment lost 2 bases and the J segment 0 bases; nucleotides outside the gene matches: 2. CDR3 length equals 15 residues. The germline gives CDR1 MGHDK, CDR2 SYGVNS. CDR3 amino acids: CASSETGVSTDTQYF. The CDR3 nucleotides are TGTGCCAGCAGTGAAACAGGGGTGAGCACAGATACGCAGTATTTT.

The chain combines TRBV30 with TRBJ1-1, with D unclear. This CDR3 has 15 residues. Germline V gene sequence: CDR1 GTSNPN, CDR2 SVGIG (reference sequence). V lost 4 bases to trimming and J lost 7 bases, with 22 bases between them. The CDR3 protein is CAWNDGQGGWDEAFF. DNA for the CDR3: TGTGCCTGGAATGACGGGCAAGGAGGGTGGGATGAAGCTTTCTTT.

This chain uses TRBV21-1 with TRBJ2-1; the table assigns TRBD2, which was not confirmed against the DNA. TRBV21-1 counts as a pseudogene. The CDR3 is 17 amino acids. The CDR3 region is CASSNILKREGNNEQFF. The CDR3 DNA follows: TGTGCCAGCAGCAACATCCTAAAGCGGGAGGGAAACAATGAGCAGTTCTTC.

The CDR3 loop reads CASSSYITSGRNIAYNEQFF. The CDR3 DNA follows: TGTGCCAGCAGCTCATACATTACTAGCGGGAGGAATATCGCCTACAATGAGCAGTTCTTC. The chain carries TRBV11-3 and TRBJ2-1; 12 positions match TRBD2. The CDR3 sequence is 20 residues long. Germline assignment: CDR1 SGHNT and CDR2 YENEEA. The V gene end was trimmed by 4 bases and the J gene end by 2 bases; junction bases not matched to a gene: 15.

The gene calls are TRBV5-1 and TRBJ2-3; D ambiguous. The germline gives CDR1 SGHRS, CDR2 YFSETQ. The ends were cut back, 1 base at V and 0 bases at J, with 9 bases in the middle. This CDR3 comprises 15 residues. CDR3 region: CASSLSAPSTDTQYF. The CDR3 DNA is TGCGCCAGCAGCTTGAGCGCTCCCAGCACAGATACGCAGTATTTT.

This rearrangement joins TRBV12-3 or TRBV12-4 to TRBJ2-5, with 7 bases matching TRBD2. Trimming took 6 bases from V and 5 from J; bases not matched to a gene: 6. CDR3 length: 13 amino acids. CDR3 DNA: TGTGCCAGCAGGGAGGGAGGGTTGGAGACCCAGTACTTC. As protein: CASREGGLETQYF.

This clone came up a few times. This chain connects TRBV19 to TRBJ2-1, with 11 bases lining up with TRBD1. CDR3 size: 18 residues. Trimming took 0 bases from V and 6 from J; bases not matched to a gene: 10. Germline CDR1 and CDR2: LNHDA and SQIVND (reference sequence). Here the CDR3 reads CASSIDARTGGAVNEQFF. The CDR3 coding sequence is TGTGCCAGTAGTATAGATGCCAGGACAGGGGGCGCCGTCAATGAGCAGTTCTTC.

Written as DNA, the CDR3 is TGTGCCAGCAGCCAAGATTTTAGCGGTACAGATACGCAGTATTTT. Translating gives CASSQDFSGTDTQYF. This rearrangement joins TRBV3-1 (or the pseudogene TRBV3-2) to TRBJ2-3; possible D gene TRBD2, 6 bases. This CDR3 is built from 15 residues. CDR1 and CDR2 from the germline V gene are LGHDT and YNNKEL (reference sequence). V was trimmed by 0 bases and J by 3 bases, leaving 10 bases between them.

This rearrangement joins TRBV12-2 to TRBJ1-1; the table's D gene call, TRBD1, was not cross checked with the DNA. TRBV12-2 is recorded as a pseudogene. This CDR3 has 15 amino acids. CDR3 sequence: CASRRTGTANSEAFF. In nucleotides, the CDR3 is TGTGCAAGTCGGCGTACAGGGACAGCCAACAGTGAAGCTTTCTTT.

The chain links TRBV7-2 to TRBJ2-7; 8 nucleotides align to TRBD1. Germline CDR1 and CDR2: SGHTA and FQGNSA. V dropped 3 bases and J dropped 1; count of bases not matched to a gene: 2. The CDR3 is made up of 14 amino acids. The CDR3 loop is CASSLGTGSYEQYF. As DNA, the CDR3 is TGTGCCAGCAGCTTGGGGACAGGTTCCTACGAGCAGTACTTC.

The rearrangement uses TRBV7-2 and TRBJ2-7; TRBD2 matches at 11 bases. CDR3 size: 16 residues. V lost 6 bases to trimming and J lost 3 bases; unmatched junction nucleotides: 10. Germline CDR1 reads SGHTA; CDR2 reads FQGNSA. CDR3 residues: CASRVSWTSGFYEQYF. In DNA form, the CDR3 reads TGTGCCAGCAGAGTAAGTTGGACTAGCGGGTTCTACGAGCAGTACTTC.

The genes are TRBV7-8 and TRBJ2-1; weak D call: TRBD1 (5 bases). The CDR3 spans 16 residues. V lost 1 base and J 0 bases, leaving 10 bases between the germline ends. Germline V gene sequence: CDR1 SGHVS, CDR2 FQNEAQ. This CDR3 is CASSLGQQSSYNEQFF. The CDR3 DNA reads as TGTGCCAGCAGCTTAGGACAGCAAAGCTCCTACAATGAGCAGTTCTTC.

This clone has just one count. The V call is TRBV5-6, the J call TRBJ2-7; no clear D. Germline values: CDR1 SGHDT, CDR2 YYEEEE. The CDR3 contains 12 residues. The V gene lost 4 bases and the J gene lost 3 bases, with 8 bases spanning the gap. The CDR3 DNA is TGTGCCAGCAGCACAGACCACTACGAGCAGTACTTC. Its protein is CASSTDHYEQYF.

The V gene is TRBV13, the J gene TRBJ2-7; 7 bases match TRBD2. Germline CDR1 is PRHDT and CDR2 is FYEKMQ (reference sequence). With V trimmed by 5 bases and J by 2 bases, 12 bases remained unmatched. This CDR3 spans 16 amino acids. The CDR3 loop reads CASSQAASGTTYEQYF. CDR3 bases: TGTGCCAGCAGCCAGGCGGCTAGCGGCACTACCTACGAGCAGTACTTC.

The chain is built from TRBV28 and TRBJ1-1; no definite D call. The CDR3 is 15 amino acids. The V gene's germline CDR1 is MDHEN and CDR2 SYDVKM. Trimming took 5 bases from V and 1 from J, leaving 14 bases between them. The CDR3 protein is CASSPIPVANTEAFF. The CDR3 DNA is TGTGCCAGCAGTCCAATCCCTGTGGCGAACACTGAAGCTTTCTTT.

The chain employs TRBV12-3 or TRBV12-4 and TRBJ1-2; D is unclear. This CDR3 contains 11 residues. V lost 6 bases and J lost 5, with 7 bases in between. The CDR3 spells CASSTPYGYTF. In DNA form, the CDR3 reads TGTGCCAGCAGCACACCATATGGCTACACCTTC.

V is TRBV3-1 (or the pseudogene TRBV3-2) and J is TRBJ2-1; D might be TRBD1 (8 bases). The V gene lost 5 bases and the J gene lost 3 bases, with 17 bases spanning the gap. The CDR3 runs to 16 residues. Germline lookup yields CDR1 LGHDT and CDR2 YNNKEL (reference sequence). Here the CDR3 reads CASSTRQGRDYNEQFF. The DNA for the CDR3 is TGTGCCAGCAGCACCCGACAGGGGAGGGACTACAATGAGCAGTTCTTC.

The V call is TRBV6-5, the J call TRBJ2-2; D is unresolved. Trimming stripped 2 bases from V and 1 base from J, with 5 bases between. Looked up from germline, CDR1 is MNHEY and CDR2 is SVGAGI. The CDR3 has 14 amino acids. CDR3 in amino acids: CASSYQENTGELFF. As DNA, the CDR3 is TGTGCCAGCAGTTACCAGGAGAACACCGGGGAGCTGTTTTTT.

The chain is built from TRBV19 and TRBJ2-1, with D perhaps TRBD1 (6 bases). The CDR3 is made up of 15 amino acids. The germline V gene encodes CDR1 LNHDA and CDR2 SQIVND (reference sequence). Trimming removed 7 bases from V and 0 bases from J, with 13 bases in between. DNA of the CDR3: TGTGCCAGTATGTGGACAGTCAGCTCCTACAATGAGCAGTTCTTC. Its translation is CASMWTVSSYNEQFF.

The V gene is TRBV5-4, the J gene TRBJ2-7; possibly TRBD1 for D (6 bases). V was clipped by 1 base and J by 6 bases, with 14 bases between them. Germline CDR1 and CDR2: SGHNT and YYREEE (reference sequence). The CDR3 spans 14 residues. The CDR3 loop reads CASSLSGRGGEQYF. The CDR3 DNA reads TGTGCCAGCAGCTTGTCTGGCAGGGGCGGCGAGCAGTACTTC.

The V and J genes are TRBV28 and TRBJ1-2, with no clear D. The germline V and J ends were trimmed by 6 bases and 4 bases, with 9 bases remaining between them. The germline V gene has CDR1 MDHEN and CDR2 SYDVKM. This CDR3 region has 12 residues. The DNA of the CDR3 is TGTGCCAGCAGGGGGAGAAGCTATGGCTACACCTTC. It yields the protein CASRGRSYGYTF.

Note on this clone: A junction end diverges from the germline sequence, so it may reflect a read error. The chain joins TRBV18 to TRBJ2-7, with D possibly TRBD2 on 6 matching bases. Germline values: CDR1 KGHSH, CDR2 LQKENI. There are 12 residues in the CDR3. CDR3: CASSRDSHEQYF. The DNA of the CDR3 is TGTGCCAGCTCACGGGACTCCCACGAGCAGTACTTC.

The sample holds a few counts of this clone. The chain couples TRBV14 to TRBJ1-6; D remains unclear. The CDR3 length is 16 residues. The V gene lost 3 bases and the J gene lost 8 bases, with 17 bases spanning the gap. CDR1 is SGHDN and CDR2 is FVKESK in the germline V gene. In DNA, the CDR3 is TGTGCCAGCAGCCAGAGAGGGTCCAGCGTGGATTCACCCCTCCACTTT. Translation: CASSQRGSSVDSPLHF.

This chain uses TRBV7-8 with TRBJ1-3; 9 bases fit TRBD1. Per germline, CDR1 SGHVS and CDR2 FQNEAQ. After removal of 5 bases from V and 3 bases from J, the junction contained 8 bases not matched to a gene. CDR3 length: 16 residues. CDR3 in amino acids: CASSRDTGGVGNTIYF. The CDR3 DNA reads as TGTGCCAGCAGCCGAGATACAGGGGGCGTTGGAAACACCATATATTTT.

The gene calls are TRBV30 and TRBJ1-1; no reliable D call. Trimming cost V 6 bases and J 4 bases, with 12 bases left between them. In germline, CDR1 is GTSNPN, CDR2 SVGIG (reference sequence). This CDR3 has 12 residues. Written as DNA, the CDR3 is TGTGCCTGCCTCGATAGGAGCACTGAAGCTTTCTTT. Protein: CACLDRSTEAFF.

The chain combines TRBV5-4 with TRBJ2-7, with 12 nucleotides matching TRBD2. This CDR3 spans 19 amino acids. Germline assignment: CDR1 SGHNT and CDR2 YYREEE (reference sequence). The ends lost 4 bases at V and 2 bases at J; junction bases unmatched: 16. The DNA for the CDR3 is TGTGCCAGCAGCGGAACCTTACTAGCGGGGGGCCAAACCGCCTACGAGCAGTACTTC. It translates to CASSGTLLAGGQTAYEQYF.

This chain uses TRBV5-6 with TRBJ1-5; D possibly corresponds to TRBD1 (5 bases). The V end lost 7 bases, the J end lost 4 bases, and 9 bases lay between the germline ends. CDR1 SGHDT and CDR2 YYEEEE come from the germline V gene. The CDR3 has 12 residues. In nucleotides, the CDR3 is TGTGCCAGCGGGCGGGGGAATCAGCCCCAGCATTTT. As protein: CASGRGNQPQHF.

The chain employs TRBV19 and TRBJ1-5, with a possible D match to TRBD1 (6 bases). There are 16 residues in the CDR3. V shed 3 bases and J shed 1 base, with 13 bases lying between them. Germline lookup yields CDR1 LNHDA and CDR2 SQIVND (reference sequence). The CDR3 region has the DNA TGTGCCAGTAGTATTGGGGGCCCTAAAAGCAATCAGCCCCAGCATTTT. Translation: CASSIGGPKSNQPQHF.

Remarks on this clone: A junction boundary mismatches the germline segment, possibly from a read error. The V gene is TRBV5-1, the J gene TRBJ1-4; D is perhaps TRBD1 (5 bases). Germline assignment: CDR1 SGHRS and CDR2 YFSETQ. This CDR3 is built from 13 residues. This CDR3 reads CAGSLGTYEKLFF. The CDR3 DNA reads TGCGCCGGCAGCCTAGGGACTTATGAAAAACTGTTTTTT.

The chain recombines TRBV27 with TRBJ1-3; no firm D call. Between the trimmed V and J ends, which lost 3 bases and 2 bases, there was a span of 8 bases. There are 14 residues in the CDR3. Germline-derived CDR1 and CDR2 are MNHEY and SMNVEV (reference sequence). For the CDR3, the DNA is TGTGCCAGCAGTTTGCGAGGGCCTGGAAACACCATATATTTT. Its protein product is CASSLRGPGNTIYF.